Listed here are 20 T cell receptor beta chains from one sample, sequenced in a study of EBV T-cell therapy then PD-1 blockade in nasopharyngeal carcinoma. Treatment described: AdE1-LMPpoly-expanded autologous EBV-specific T-cell therapy followed by anti-PD-1 nivolumab. What these receptors recognize is not known. Method: immunoSEQ multiplex PCR; TCRdb's copy keeps in-frame clones and lacks some. Of under 30,000 clones detected, approximately 80% appear once; the ten largest clones hold approximately 28%. The sequencing here drew on CD8+ T cells from blood, taken at day 61 from a patient whose treatment included autologous EBV-specific T cells and nivolumab. The receptors stem from a man between 40 and 49 years old with nasopharyngeal carcinoma.

The genes are TRBV9 and TRBJ2-7; TRBD2 matches at 7 bases. Germline V gene sequence: CDR1 SGDLS, CDR2 YYNGEE. The CDR3 spans 15 residues. Unmatched junction bases numbered 7, after V lost 0 bases and J lost 4 bases. Written as DNA, the CDR3 is TGTGCCAGCAGCGTAGCCGGGGGGAGCTCTTACGAGCAGTACTTC. Protein product: CASSVAGGSSYEQYF.

The CDR3 DNA reads as TGTGCCAGCAGCGGCGATGAGCAGTTCTTC. Amino acids: CASSGDEQFF. V is TRBV9 and J is TRBJ2-1; D unresolved. Trimming took off 3 bases at V and 8 bases at J, with 3 bases between the two ends. CDR3 size: 10 residues. Germline loops: CDR1 SGDLS, CDR2 YYNGEE. The whole variable domain, remainder taken from reference TRBV9 and TRBJ2-1, is DSGVTQTPKHLITATGQRVTLRCSPRSGDLSVYWYQQSLDQGLQFLIQYYNGEERAKGNILERFSAQQFPDLHSELNLSSLELGDSALYFCASSGDEQFFGPGTRLTVL.

The chain couples TRBV11-3 to TRBJ2-7; D ambiguous. V lost 4 bases to trimming and J lost 7 bases, with 14 bases between them. Germline V CDR1 and CDR2: SGHNT, YENEEA. The CDR3 consists of 13 residues. The CDR3 nucleotides read TGTGCCAGCAGCTCACTACACGGTTCTGAGCAGTACTTC. Residues: CASSSLHGSEQYF.

The genes are TRBV6-4 and TRBJ2-1; 15 bases map to TRBD2. The CDR3 sequence is 15 residues long. The V and J ends lost 4 bases and 6 bases, in that order; junction bases with no gene match: 1. Germline CDR1 MRHNA, CDR2 SNTAGT. CDR3 sequence: CASSGTSGGANEQFF. DNA for the CDR3: TGTGCCAGCAGTGGGACTAGCGGGGGGGCCAATGAGCAGTTCTTC.

V gene TRBV28 combines with J gene TRBJ1-6; D unresolved. Germline values: CDR1 MDHEN, CDR2 SYDVKM. The CDR3 is 14 residues long. The V gene lost 4 bases and the J gene lost 6 bases, with 10 bases spanning the gap. CDR3 DNA sequence: TGTGCCAGCAGTTCGCACAGATTTAATTCACCCCTCCACTTT. It is translated as CASSSHRFNSPLHF.

V and J are TRBV7-9 and TRBJ1-5; D unresolved. The V and J ends lost 3 bases and 9 bases respectively, with 21 bases between them. Looked up from germline, CDR1 is SEHNR and CDR2 is FQNEAQ (reference sequence). The CDR3 loop spans 16 amino acids. DNA of the CDR3: TGTGCCAGCAGCTTTTTTTTCAGGCGAGCTTTTCGGCCCCAGCATTTT. It encodes CASSFFFRRAFRPQHF.

The CDR3 coding sequence is TGTGCCAGCAGTGAAATTGGGCTAGCGGGGATAATAGGCTCCGATACGCAGTATTTT. Its protein product is CASSEIGLAGIIGSDTQYF. V gene TRBV6-1 combines with J gene TRBJ2-3, with TRBD2 matching 9 bases. The J segment lost 6 bases and the V segment lost 2 bases, leaving 18 bases of the junction unmatched. The CDR3 extends over 19 amino acids. CDR1 and CDR2 from the germline V gene are MNHNS and SASEGT.

The chain is built from TRBV9 and TRBJ1-2, with a possible D match to TRBD1 (5 bases). The CDR3 runs 14 residues. Germline V gene lookup returns CDR1 SGDLS and CDR2 YYNGEE. V was cut by 4 bases and J by 7 bases, with 17 bases left in between. The DNA of the CDR3 is TGTGCCAGCAGCTCTCTGGGGGGGGTAGGTGGCTACACCTTC. Translated: CASSSLGGVGGYTF.

V usage is TRBV15 and J usage is TRBJ1-5, with unresolved D. The CDR3 loop spans 17 amino acids. Per germline, CDR1 LNHNV and CDR2 YYDKDF (reference sequence). V was trimmed by 0 bases and J by 2 bases, leaving 14 bases between them. The CDR3 coding sequence is TGTGCCACCAGCAGAGATCGGTTGGCCGGGGGCAATCAGCCCCAGCATTTT. It encodes CATSRDRLAGGNQPQHF.

The rearrangement joins TRBV28 to TRBJ2-5, with D hard to call. CDR3 length: 15 residues. Trimming took off 1 base at V and 3 bases at J, with 12 bases between the two ends. Germline V gives CDR1 MDHEN, CDR2 SYDVKM. For the CDR3, the DNA is TGTGCCAGCAGTTTATCCCGGATGAAGAAAGAGACCCAGTACTTC. Amino acid sequence: CASSLSRMKKETQYF.

This clone was observed a few times. The chain is built from TRBV5-6 and TRBJ1-2, with D possibly TRBD1 on 5 matching bases. The CDR3 is 14 residues long. Trimming stripped 0 bases from V and 2 bases from J, with 8 bases between. The germline gives CDR1 SGHDT, CDR2 YYEEEE. The CDR3: CASSLVEGNYGYTF. DNA of the CDR3: TGTGCCAGCAGCTTGGTGGAGGGGAACTATGGCTACACCTTC. Using reference TRBV5-6 and TRBJ1-2 for the parts outside the CDR3, the full variable domain is DAGVTQSPTHLIKTRGQQVTLRCSPKSGHDTVSWYQQALGQGPQFIFQYYEEEERQRGNFPDRFSGHQFPNYSSELNVNALLLGDSALYLCASSLVEGNYGYTFGSGTRLTVV.

This chain joins TRBV20-1 and TRBJ2-5; D not certain. Trimming took 7 bases from V and 2 from J, leaving 8 bases between them. The length of the CDR3 is 11 residues. CDR1 and CDR2 (germline): DFQATT, SNEGSKA (reference sequence). In DNA, the CDR3 is TGCAGTGGGAGCAGACAAGAGACCCAGTACTTC. This sequence encodes CSGSRQETQYF.

This chain links TRBV30 with TRBJ2-7; D is uncertain. The CDR3 extends over 12 amino acids. Between the trimmed V and J ends, which lost 1 base and 1 base, there was a span of 5 bases. CDR1 is GTSNPN, CDR2 SVGIG, per germline (reference sequence). The CDR3 loop reads CAWSEGSYEQYF. In DNA, the CDR3 is TGTGCCTGGAGTGAGGGATCCTACGAGCAGTACTTC.

The chain combines TRBV2 with TRBJ1-4; D gene uncertain. The CDR3 is made up of 13 amino acids. Per germline, CDR1 SNHLY and CDR2 FYNNEI. Trimming cost V 11 bases and J 0 bases, with 10 bases left between them. For the CDR3, the DNA is TGTGCCCTCTTTGGGCCAACTAATGAAAAACTGTTTTTT. Translated: CALFGPTNEKLFF.

This sequence joins TRBV7-6 and TRBJ2-4, with a tentative D call TRBD2 (6 bases). CDR3 size: 15 residues. Trimming shortened V by 5 bases and J by 3 bases, and 14 bases separated the two germline ends. Germline CDR1 and CDR2: SGHVS and FNYEAQ. As DNA, the CDR3 is TGTGCCAGCAGCCCCTCTCCGGGGGACAAAAACATTCAGTACTTC. It encodes CASSPSPGDKNIQYF.

The chain carries TRBV24-1 and TRBJ2-2; D unresolved. The CDR3 is 11 residues long. The V and J ends lost 5 bases and 6 bases respectively, with 3 bases between them. Germline CDR1 reads KGHDR; CDR2 reads SFDVKD. The CDR3: CATSAPGELFF. The CDR3 nucleotides read TGTGCCACCAGTGCCCCCGGGGAGCTGTTTTTT.

This clone was seen a handful of times. This chain uses TRBV6-5 with TRBJ2-1; 13 nucleotides agree with TRBD2. The CDR3 spans 14 residues. V shed 8 bases, J shed 5 bases, and the junction held 3 bases outside the gene matches. Germline CDR1 MNHEY, CDR2 SVGAGI. The CDR3 spells CASLGLAGNNEQFF. The CDR3 region has the DNA TGTGCCAGCTTGGGACTAGCGGGGAACAATGAGCAGTTCTTC.

This clone was found once. This rearrangement joins TRBV29-1 to TRBJ2-3, with 8 bases identical to TRBD2. This CDR3 contains 16 residues. Germline values: CDR1 SQVTM, CDR2 ANQGSEA. Trimming cost V 0 bases and J 2 bases; bases outside gene matches: 7. CDR3 nucleotides: TGCAGCGTTGAAGAAGGTCGGGGGGGCGTCACAGATACGCAGTATTTT. This translates into CSVEEGRGGVTDTQYF.

This clone has ten or more counts. This chain uses TRBV7-9 with TRBJ1-1, with 8 bases fitting TRBD1. CDR1 is SEHNR and CDR2 is FQNEAQ in the germline V gene (reference sequence). V shed 1 base, J shed 12 bases, and the junction held 4 bases outside the gene matches. The CDR3 is 12 amino acids. CDR3 sequence reads: CASSLGTGRTFF. The DNA for the CDR3 is TGTGCCAGCAGCTTAGGGACAGGGAGAACTTTCTTT.

This clone appeared once. V is TRBV12-3 or TRBV12-4 and J is TRBJ2-2; no clear D gene. The V end lost 5 bases, the J end lost 3 bases, and 7 bases lay between the germline ends. CDR3 length equals 13 residues. The CDR3 sequence is CASSPSDTGELFF. The CDR3 DNA reads as TGTGCCAGCAGTCCATCAGACACCGGGGAGCTGTTTTTT.